The sequence of this T cell receptor (beta chain) was determined in a study of blood T cell repertoires in COVID-19. The wider study: The United States, Italy and Spain provided the acute and convalescent COVID-19 samples. Nucleic acid was either cDNA or gDNA, and it came from T cells, B-cell-depleted T cells, or PBMCs.

The CDR3 is 15 residues long. The ends lost 4 bases at V and 4 bases at J; junction bases unmatched: 8. CDR1 SGHVS and CDR2 FNYEAQ come from the germline V gene. Original methodology: Researchers report that nucleated cell counts were estimated from reference gene primer amplification. Assay used: immunoSEQ multiplex PCR; TCRdb lists only in-frame clones, some missing. V, J and clone size derive from that table, while D and trimming were established from the DNA sequence. The repertoire holds more than 100,000 clones, with less than 90% as singletons. Specimen: peripheral blood. This rearrangement joins TRBV7-6 to TRBJ2-3, with 7 bases fitting TRBD2. The receptor was isolated from an elderly man with acute or convalescent COVID-19. The CDR3 nucleotides read TGTGCCAGCAGCTCCCGACTAGCTTCGGCAGATACGCAGTATTTT. Translating gives CASSSRLASADTQYF.